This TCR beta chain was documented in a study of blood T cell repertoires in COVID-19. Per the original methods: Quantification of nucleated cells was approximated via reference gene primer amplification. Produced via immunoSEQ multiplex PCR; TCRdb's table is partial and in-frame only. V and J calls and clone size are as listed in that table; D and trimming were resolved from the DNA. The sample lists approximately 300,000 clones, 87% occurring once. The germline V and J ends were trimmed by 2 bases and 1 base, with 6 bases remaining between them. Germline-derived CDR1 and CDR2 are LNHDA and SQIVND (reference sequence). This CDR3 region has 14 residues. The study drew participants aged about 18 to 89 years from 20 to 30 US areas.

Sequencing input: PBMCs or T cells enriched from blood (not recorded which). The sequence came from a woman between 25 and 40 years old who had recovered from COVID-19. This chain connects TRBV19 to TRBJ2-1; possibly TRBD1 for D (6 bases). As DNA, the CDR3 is TGTGCCAGTAGTATAAGGGGGTCCTACAATGAGCAGTTCTTC. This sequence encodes CASSIRGSYNEQFF. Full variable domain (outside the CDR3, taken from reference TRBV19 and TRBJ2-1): DGGITQSPKYLFRKEGQNVTLSCEQNLNHDAMYWYRQDPGQGLRLIYYSQIVNDFQKGDIAEGYSVSREKKESFPLTVTSAQKNPTAFYLCASSIRGSYNEQFFGPGTRLTVL.